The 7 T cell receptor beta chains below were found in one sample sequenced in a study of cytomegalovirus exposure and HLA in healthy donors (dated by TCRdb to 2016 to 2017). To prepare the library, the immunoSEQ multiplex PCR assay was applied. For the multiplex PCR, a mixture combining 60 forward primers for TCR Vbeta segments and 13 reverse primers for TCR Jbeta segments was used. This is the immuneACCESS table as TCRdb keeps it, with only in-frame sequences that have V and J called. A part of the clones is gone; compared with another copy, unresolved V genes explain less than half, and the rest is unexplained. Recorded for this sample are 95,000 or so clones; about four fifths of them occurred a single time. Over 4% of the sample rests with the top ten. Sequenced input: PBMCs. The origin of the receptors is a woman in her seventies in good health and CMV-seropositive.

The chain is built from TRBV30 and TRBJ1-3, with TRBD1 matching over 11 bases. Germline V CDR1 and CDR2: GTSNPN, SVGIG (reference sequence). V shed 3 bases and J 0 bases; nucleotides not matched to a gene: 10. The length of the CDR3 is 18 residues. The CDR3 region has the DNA TGTGCCTGGAGGGGGACAGGGGGTCCATTTTTCTCTGGAAACACCATATATTTT. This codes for CAWRGTGGPFFSGNTIYF.

CDR3 in DNA: TGTGCCAGTAGTATAAACAGGTACAATGAGCAGTTCTTC. Protein product: CASSINRYNEQFF. V gene TRBV19 combines with J gene TRBJ2-1, with D possibly matching TRBD1 (5 bases). The CDR3 runs 13 residues. V was shortened by 2 bases and J by 4 bases, with 6 bases between the two germline ends. The V gene's germline CDR1 is LNHDA and CDR2 SQIVND (reference sequence).

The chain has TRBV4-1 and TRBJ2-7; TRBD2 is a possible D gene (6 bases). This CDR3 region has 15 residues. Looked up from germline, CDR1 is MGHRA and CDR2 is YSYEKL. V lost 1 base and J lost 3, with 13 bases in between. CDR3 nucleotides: TGCGCCAGCAGCCAAGCTAGCGCCCCGAACTACGAGCAGTACTTC. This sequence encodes CASSQASAPNYEQYF.

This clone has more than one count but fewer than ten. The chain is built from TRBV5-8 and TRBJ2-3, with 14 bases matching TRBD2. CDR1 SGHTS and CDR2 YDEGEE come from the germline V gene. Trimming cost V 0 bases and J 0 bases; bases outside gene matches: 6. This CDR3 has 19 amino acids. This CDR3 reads CASSLATSGRASSTDTQYF. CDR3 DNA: TGTGCCAGCAGCTTGGCGACTAGCGGGAGGGCCTCTAGCACAGATACGCAGTATTTT.

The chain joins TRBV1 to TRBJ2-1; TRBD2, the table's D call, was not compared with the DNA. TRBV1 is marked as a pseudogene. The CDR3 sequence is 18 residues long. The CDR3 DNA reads TGCACCAGCAGCCAAGATCGGGTAGCCGTGGACTCCTACAATGAGCAGTTCTTC. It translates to CTSSQDRVAVDSYNEQFF.

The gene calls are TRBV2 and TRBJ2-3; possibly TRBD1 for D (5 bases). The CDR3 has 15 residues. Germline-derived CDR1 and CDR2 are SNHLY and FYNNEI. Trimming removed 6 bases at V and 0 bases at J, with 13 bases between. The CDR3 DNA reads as TGTGCCAGCAGCGCGCGTTGGGGCAGCACAGATACGCAGTATTTT. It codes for CASSARWGSTDTQYF.

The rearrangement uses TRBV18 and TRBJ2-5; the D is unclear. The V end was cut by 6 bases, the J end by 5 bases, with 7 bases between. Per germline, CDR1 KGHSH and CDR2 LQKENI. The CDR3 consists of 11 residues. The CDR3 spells CASSDKETQYF. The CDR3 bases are TGTGCCAGCTCCGACAAGGAGACCCAGTACTTC.